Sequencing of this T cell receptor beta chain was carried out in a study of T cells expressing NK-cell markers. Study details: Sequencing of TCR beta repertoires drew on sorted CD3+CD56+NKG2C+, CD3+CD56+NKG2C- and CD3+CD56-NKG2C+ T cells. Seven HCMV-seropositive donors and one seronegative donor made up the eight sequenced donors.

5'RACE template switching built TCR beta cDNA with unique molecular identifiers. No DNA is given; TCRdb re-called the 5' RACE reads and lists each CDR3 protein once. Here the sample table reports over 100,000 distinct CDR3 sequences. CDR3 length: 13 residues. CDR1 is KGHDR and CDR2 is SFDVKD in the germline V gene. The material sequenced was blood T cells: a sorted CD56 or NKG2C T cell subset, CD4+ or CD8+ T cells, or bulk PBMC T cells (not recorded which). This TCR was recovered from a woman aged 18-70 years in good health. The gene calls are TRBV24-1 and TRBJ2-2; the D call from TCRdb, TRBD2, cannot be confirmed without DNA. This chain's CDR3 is CATGLASTGELFF.